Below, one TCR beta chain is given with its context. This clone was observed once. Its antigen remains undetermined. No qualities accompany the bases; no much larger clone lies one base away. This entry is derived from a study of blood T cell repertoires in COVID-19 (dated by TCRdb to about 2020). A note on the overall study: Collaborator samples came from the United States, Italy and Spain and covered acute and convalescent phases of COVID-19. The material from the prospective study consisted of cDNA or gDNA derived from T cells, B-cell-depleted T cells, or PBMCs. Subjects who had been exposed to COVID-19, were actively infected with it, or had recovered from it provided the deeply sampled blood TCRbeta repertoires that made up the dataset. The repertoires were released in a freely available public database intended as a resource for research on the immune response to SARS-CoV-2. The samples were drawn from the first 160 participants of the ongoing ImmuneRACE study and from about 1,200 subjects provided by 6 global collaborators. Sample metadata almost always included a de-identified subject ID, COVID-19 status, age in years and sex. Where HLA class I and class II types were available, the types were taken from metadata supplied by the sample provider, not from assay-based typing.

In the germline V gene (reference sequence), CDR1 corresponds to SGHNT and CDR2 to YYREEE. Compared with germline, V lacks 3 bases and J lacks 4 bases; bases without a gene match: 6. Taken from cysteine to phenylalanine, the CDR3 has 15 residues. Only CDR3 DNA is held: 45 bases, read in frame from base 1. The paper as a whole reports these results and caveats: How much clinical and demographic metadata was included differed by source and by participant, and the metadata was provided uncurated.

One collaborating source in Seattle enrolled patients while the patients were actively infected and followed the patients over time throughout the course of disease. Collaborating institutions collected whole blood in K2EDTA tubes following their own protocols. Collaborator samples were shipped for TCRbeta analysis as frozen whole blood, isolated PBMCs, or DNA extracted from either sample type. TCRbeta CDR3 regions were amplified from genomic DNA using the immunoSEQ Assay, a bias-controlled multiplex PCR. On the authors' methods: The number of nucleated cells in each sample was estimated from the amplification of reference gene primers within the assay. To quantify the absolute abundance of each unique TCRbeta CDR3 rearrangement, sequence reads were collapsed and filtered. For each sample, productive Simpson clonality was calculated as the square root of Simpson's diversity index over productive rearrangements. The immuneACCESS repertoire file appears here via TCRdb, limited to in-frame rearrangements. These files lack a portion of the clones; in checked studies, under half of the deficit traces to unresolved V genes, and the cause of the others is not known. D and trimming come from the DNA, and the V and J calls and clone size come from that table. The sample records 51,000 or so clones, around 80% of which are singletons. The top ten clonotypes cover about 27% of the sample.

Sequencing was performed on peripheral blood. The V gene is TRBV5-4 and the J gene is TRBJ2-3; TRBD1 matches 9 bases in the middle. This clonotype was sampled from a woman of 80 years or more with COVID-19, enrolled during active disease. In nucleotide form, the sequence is TGTGCCAGCAGCTCGTACCGGGACAGGGCAGATACGCAGTATTTT. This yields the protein CASSSYRDRADTQYF.